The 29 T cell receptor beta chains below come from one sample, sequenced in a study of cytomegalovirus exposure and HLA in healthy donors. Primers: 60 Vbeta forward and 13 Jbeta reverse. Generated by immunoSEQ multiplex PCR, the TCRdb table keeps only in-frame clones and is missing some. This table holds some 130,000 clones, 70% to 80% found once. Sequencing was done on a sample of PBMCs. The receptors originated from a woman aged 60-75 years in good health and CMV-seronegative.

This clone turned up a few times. The CDR3 region is CASSLNRGSWSYEQYF. The CDR3 bases are TGTGCCAGCAGCTTGAACAGGGGGTCTTGGTCCTACGAGCAGTACTTC. The genes are TRBV5-8 and TRBJ2-7, with 8 bases aligning to TRBD1. The germline gives CDR1 SGHTS, CDR2 YDEGEE. There are 16 residues in the CDR3. V gave up 1 base and J gave up 1 base; unmatched junction bases: 7.

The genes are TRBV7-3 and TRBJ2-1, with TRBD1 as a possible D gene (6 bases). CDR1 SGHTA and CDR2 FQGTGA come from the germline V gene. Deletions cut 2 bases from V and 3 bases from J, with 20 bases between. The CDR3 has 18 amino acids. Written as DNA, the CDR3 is TGTGCCAGCAGCTTACGACCGTTGACAGGAGGTTTCTACAATGAGCAGTTCTTC. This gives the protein CASSLRPLTGGFYNEQFF.

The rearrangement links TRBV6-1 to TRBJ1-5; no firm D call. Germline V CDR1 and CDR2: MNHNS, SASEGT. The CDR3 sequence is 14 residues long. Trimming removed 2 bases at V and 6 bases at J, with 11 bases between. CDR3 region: CASSETRNGQPQHF. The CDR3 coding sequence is TGTGCCAGCAGTGAAACGCGAAACGGTCAGCCCCAGCATTTT.

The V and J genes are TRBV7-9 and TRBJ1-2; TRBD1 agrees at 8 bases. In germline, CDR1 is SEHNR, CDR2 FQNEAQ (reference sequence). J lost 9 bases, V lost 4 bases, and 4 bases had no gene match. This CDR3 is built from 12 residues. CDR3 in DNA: TGTGCCAGCAGCTCGGACAGGGCGCGCTACACCTTC. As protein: CASSSDRARYTF.

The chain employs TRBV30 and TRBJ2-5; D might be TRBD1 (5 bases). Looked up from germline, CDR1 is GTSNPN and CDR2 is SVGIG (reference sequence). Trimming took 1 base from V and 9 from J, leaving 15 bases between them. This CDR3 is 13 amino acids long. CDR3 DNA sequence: TGTGCCTGGAGTGAAAGGCCAGGGATGTCCCAGTACTTC. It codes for CAWSERPGMSQYF.

The CDR3 protein is CASSGGQLRTF. The CDR3 DNA reads as TGCGCCAGCAGCGGCGGACAGCTTAGAACCTTC. The V and J genes are TRBV5-1 and TRBJ1-2; TRBD1 might be the D (6 bases). The ends were cut back, 4 bases at V and 14 bases at J, with 15 bases in the middle. The CDR3 spans 11 residues. The V gene's germline CDR1 is SGHRS and CDR2 YFSETQ.

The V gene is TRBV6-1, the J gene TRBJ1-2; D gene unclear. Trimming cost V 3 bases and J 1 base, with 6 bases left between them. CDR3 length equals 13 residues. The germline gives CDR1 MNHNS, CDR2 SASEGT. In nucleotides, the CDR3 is TGTGCCAGCAGTGAGAGCCGTAACTATGGCTACACCTTC. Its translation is CASSESRNYGYTF.

The CDR3 loop reads CASSGVDTFNYGYTF. The CDR3 nucleotides are TGTGCCAGCTCCGGGGTAGACACCTTTAACTATGGCTACACCTTC. The chain combines TRBV18 with TRBJ1-2, with D unclear. Germline CDR1 reads KGHSH; CDR2 reads LQKENI. CDR3 length: 15 residues. The germline V and J ends were trimmed by 6 bases and 1 base, with 15 bases remaining between them.

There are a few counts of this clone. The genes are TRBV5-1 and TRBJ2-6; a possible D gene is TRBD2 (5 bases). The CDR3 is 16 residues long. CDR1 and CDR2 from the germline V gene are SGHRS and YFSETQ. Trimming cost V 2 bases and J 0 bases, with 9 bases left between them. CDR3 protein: CASSFTSASGANVLTF. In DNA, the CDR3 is TGCGCCAGCAGCTTTACTAGTGCCTCTGGGGCCAACGTCCTGACTTTC. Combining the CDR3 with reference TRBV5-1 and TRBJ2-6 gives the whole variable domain KAGVTQTPRYLIKTRGQQVTLSCSPISGHRSVSWYQQTPGQGLQFLFEYFSETQRNKGNFPGRFSGRQFSNSRSEMNVSTLELGDSALYLCASSFTSASGANVLTFGAGSRLTVL.

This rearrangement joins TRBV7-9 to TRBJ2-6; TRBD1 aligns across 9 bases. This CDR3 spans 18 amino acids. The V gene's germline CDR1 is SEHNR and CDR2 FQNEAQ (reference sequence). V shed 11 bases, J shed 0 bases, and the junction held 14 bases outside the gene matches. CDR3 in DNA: TGTGCCCAAGGACCCCGGGACAGGGATTTCTCTGGGGCCAACGTCCTGACTTTC. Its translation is CAQGPRDRDFSGANVLTF.

DNA of the CDR3: TGTGCCAGTAGATCCCCCCGGTCCGCTAGTCCATATGAGCAGTTCTTC. Residues: CASRSPRSASPYEQFF. V is TRBV19 and J is TRBJ2-1; D not resolved. Looked up from germline, CDR1 is LNHDA and CDR2 is SQIVND (reference sequence). This CDR3 contains 16 residues. V lost 6 bases and J 8 bases, leaving 23 bases between the germline ends.

The CDR3 coding sequence is TGTGCCAGCAGTTACTCTTCCAGGGCCCGACAGCCCCAGCATTTT. Protein: CASSYSSRARQPQHF. This chain links TRBV6-5 with TRBJ1-5; TRBD1 is a possible D gene (5 bases). Germline lookup yields CDR1 MNHEY and CDR2 SVGAGI. Trimming removed 0 bases from V and 7 bases from J, with 13 bases in between. The CDR3 covers 15 residues.

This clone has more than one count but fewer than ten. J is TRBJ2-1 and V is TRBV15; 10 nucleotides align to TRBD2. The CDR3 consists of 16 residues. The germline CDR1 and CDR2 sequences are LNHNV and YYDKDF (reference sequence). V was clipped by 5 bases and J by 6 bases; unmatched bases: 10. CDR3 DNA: TGTGCCACCAGCCGGCGAGCAGCGGGAGGGACCAATGAGCAGTTCTTC. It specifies CATSRRAAGGTNEQFF. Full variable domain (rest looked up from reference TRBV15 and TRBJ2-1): DAMVIQNPRYQVTQFGKPVTLSCSQTLNHNVMYWYQQKSSQAPKLLFHYYDKDFNNEADTPDNFQSRRPNTSFCFLDIRSPGLGDTAMYLCATSRRAAGGTNEQFFGPGTRLTVL.

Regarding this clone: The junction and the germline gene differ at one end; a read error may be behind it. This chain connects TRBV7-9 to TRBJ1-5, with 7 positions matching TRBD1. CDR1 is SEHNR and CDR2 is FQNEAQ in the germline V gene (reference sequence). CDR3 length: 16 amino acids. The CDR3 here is CSSSLARTGYNQPQHF. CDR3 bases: TGTTCCAGCAGCTTAGCGAGGACAGGCTACAATCAGCCCCAGCATTTT.

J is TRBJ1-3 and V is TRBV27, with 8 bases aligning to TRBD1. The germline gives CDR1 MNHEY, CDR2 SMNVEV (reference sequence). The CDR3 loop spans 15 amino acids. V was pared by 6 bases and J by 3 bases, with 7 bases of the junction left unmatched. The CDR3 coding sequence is TGTGCCAGCAGACCAGGGGGCGCCTATGGAAACACCATATATTTT. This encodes CASRPGGAYGNTIYF.

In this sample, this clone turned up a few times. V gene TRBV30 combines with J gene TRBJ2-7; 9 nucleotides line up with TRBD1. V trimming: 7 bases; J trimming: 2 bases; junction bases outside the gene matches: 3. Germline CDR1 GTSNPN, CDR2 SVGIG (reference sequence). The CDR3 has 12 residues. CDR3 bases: TGTGCCTTGGACAGGGGCACCTACGAGCAGTACTTC. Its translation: CALDRGTYEQYF.

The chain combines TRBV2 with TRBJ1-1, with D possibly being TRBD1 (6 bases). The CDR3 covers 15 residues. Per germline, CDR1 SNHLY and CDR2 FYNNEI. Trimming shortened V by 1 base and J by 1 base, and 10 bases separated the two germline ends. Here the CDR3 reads CASSEVRTANTEAFF. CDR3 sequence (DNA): TGTGCCAGCAGTGAAGTCCGGACAGCGAACACTGAAGCTTTCTTT.

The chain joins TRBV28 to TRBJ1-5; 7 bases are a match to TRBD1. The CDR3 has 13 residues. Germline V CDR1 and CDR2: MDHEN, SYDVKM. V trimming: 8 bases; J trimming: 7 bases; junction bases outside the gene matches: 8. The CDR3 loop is CASDDRVGQPQHF. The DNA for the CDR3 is TGTGCCAGCGATGACAGGGTTGGCCAGCCCCAGCATTTT.

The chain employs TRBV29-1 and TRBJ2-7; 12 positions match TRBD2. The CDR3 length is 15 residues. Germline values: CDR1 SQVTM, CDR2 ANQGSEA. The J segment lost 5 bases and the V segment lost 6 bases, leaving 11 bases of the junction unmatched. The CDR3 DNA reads TGCAGCGTCGTTACGTGGACTAGCGGGATCAACGAGCAGTACTTC. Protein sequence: CSVVTWTSGINEQYF.

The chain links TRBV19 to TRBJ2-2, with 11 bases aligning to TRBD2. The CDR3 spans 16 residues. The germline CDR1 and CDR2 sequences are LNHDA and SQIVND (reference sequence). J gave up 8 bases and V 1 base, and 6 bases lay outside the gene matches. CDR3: CASSIVAGGPGGELFF. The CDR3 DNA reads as TGTGCCAGTAGTATAGTAGCGGGAGGGCCTGGAGGGGAGCTGTTTTTT.

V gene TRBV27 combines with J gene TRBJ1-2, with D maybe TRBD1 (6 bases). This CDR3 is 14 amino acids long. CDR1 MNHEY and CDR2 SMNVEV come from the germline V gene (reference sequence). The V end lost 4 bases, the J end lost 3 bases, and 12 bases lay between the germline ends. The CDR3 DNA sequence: TGTGCCAGCAGTTCCCAGGGGCTCGACTATGGCTACACCTTC. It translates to CASSSQGLDYGYTF.

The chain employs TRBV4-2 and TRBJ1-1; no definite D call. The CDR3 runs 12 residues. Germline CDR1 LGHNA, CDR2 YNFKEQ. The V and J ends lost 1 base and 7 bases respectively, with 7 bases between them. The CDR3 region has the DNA TGTGCCAGCAGCCAAGTGGCGGATGAAGCTTTCTTT. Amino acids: CASSQVADEAFF.

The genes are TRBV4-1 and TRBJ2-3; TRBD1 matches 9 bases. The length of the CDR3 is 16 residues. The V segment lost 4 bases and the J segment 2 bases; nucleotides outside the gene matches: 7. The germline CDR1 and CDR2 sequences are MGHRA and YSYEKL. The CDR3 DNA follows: TGCGCCAGCAGCCGAGCGGGACAGGGATACACAGATACGCAGTATTTT. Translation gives CASSRAGQGYTDTQYF.

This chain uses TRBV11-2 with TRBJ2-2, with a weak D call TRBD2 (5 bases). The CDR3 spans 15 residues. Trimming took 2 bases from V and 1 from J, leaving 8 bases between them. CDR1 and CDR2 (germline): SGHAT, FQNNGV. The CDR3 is CASSLWTRNTGELFF. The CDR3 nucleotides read TGTGCCAGCAGCTTATGGACTCGGAACACCGGGGAGCTGTTTTTT.

CDR3 DNA: TGTGCCAGCAGCCAAGGAGGGGGCAACTATAATTCACCCCTCCACTTT. Its translation: CASSQGGGNYNSPLHF. The genes are TRBV14 and TRBJ1-6, with 7 bases aligning to TRBD1. V gave up 1 base and J gave up 3 bases; unmatched junction bases: 3. The CDR3 has 16 amino acids. Germline V gives CDR1 SGHDN, CDR2 FVKESK.

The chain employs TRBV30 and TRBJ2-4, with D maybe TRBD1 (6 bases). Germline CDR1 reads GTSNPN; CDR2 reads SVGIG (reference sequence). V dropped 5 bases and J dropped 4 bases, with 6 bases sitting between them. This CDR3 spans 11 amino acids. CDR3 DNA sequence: TGTGCCTGGGGACAGAAAAACATTCAGTACTTC. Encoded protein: CAWGQKNIQYF.

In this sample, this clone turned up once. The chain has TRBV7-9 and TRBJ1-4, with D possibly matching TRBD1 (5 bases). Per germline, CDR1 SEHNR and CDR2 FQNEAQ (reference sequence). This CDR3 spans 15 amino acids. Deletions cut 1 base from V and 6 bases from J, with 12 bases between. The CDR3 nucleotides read TGTGCCAGCAGCTTAGGTCGTTGGGGCGATGAAAAACTGTTTTTT. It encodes CASSLGRWGDEKLFF.

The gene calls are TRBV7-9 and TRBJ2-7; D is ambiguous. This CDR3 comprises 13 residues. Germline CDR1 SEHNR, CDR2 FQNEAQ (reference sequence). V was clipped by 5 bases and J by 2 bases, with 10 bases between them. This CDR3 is CASSGPRAYEQYF. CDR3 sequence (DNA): TGTGCCAGCAGCGGTCCCCGGGCCTACGAGCAGTACTTC.

The DNA of the CDR3 is TGTGCCAGCAGCTTACTGGGGGCGCCCACCACTGAAGCTTTCTTT. It codes for CASSLLGAPTTEAFF. The J gene is TRBJ1-1, the V gene TRBV7-3, with D maybe TRBD1 (6 bases). The CDR3 contains 15 residues. Germline V gene lookup returns CDR1 SGHTA and CDR2 FQGTGA. V was clipped by 2 bases and J by 4 bases, with 14 bases between them.